Presented here are 6 T cell receptor beta chains from one specimen sequenced in a study of blood T cells in healthy people across ages. PCR was performed a second time for roughly 7 to 12 cycles using a sample-barcoded 5' primer and a J-beta primer mix. One entry per CDR3 protein, called by TCRdb with MiXCR from the 5' RACE reads. The sample lists just under 550,000 distinct CDR3 sequences; about 24% were seen once. These data also featured in a second study, about T cells of mothers and their children.

Sequencing used blood. The receptors here all came from a boy younger than 18 in good health.

This clonotype has a handful of counts. The chain couples TRBV6-5 to TRBJ2-3; tentative D call: TRBD1 (5 bases). Germline V CDR1 and CDR2: MNHEY, SVGAGI. CDR3 length: 13 residues. V was clipped by 4 bases and J by 2 bases, with 7 bases between them. CDR3 DNA sequence: TGTGCCAGCAGTTGGGGCCCCACAGATACGCAGTATTTT. Translation gives CASSWGPTDTQYF.

This clonotype showed up many times. The rearrangement joins TRBV9 to TRBJ1-4, with D tentatively TRBD1 (5 bases). CDR1 and CDR2 (germline): SGDLS, YYNGEE. V lost 2 bases to trimming and J lost 8 bases, with 13 bases between them. The CDR3 is made up of 14 amino acids. CDR3 residues: CASSVYGTQEKLFF. The CDR3 bases are TGTGCCAGCAGCGTGTACGGGACGCAAGAAAAACTGTTTTTT.

A note on this clonotype: The conserved final phenylalanine or tryptophan is absent from the CDR3, which likely points to a read error. The chain couples TRBV12-5 to TRBJ2-5; D may be TRBD2 (5 bases). The V gene lost 2 bases and the J gene lost 2 bases, with 6 bases spanning the gap. The CDR3 extends over 13 amino acids. Germline CDR1 and CDR2: LGHNT and FRNRAP. This CDR3 reads CASGLREQETQYL. The CDR3 nucleotides read TGTGCTAGTGGTTTGAGGGAGCAAGAGACCCAGTACTTA.

The rearrangement joins TRBV29-1 to TRBJ2-3; D might be TRBD1 (5 bases). Germline V gene data show CDR1 as SQVTM and CDR2 as ANQGSEA. The CDR3 extends over 16 amino acids. The germline V and J ends were trimmed by 3 bases and 4 bases, with 20 bases remaining between them. CDR3 DNA: TGCAGCGTTGATAGTTTCGCGCCAGGGCCACCAGATACGCAGTATTTT. This codes for CSVDSFAPGPPDTQYF.

This clonotype has a handful of counts. The chain uses TRBV5-1 and TRBJ2-5; no reliable D call. The CDR3 extends over 14 amino acids. Looked up from germline, CDR1 is SGHRS and CDR2 is YFSETQ. Trimming took 2 bases from V and 3 from J, leaving 11 bases between them. This CDR3 is CASSFYGAEETQYF. The CDR3 coding sequence is TGCGCCAGCAGCTTTTACGGCGCCGAAGAGACCCAGTACTTC.

This chain links TRBV11-2 with TRBJ2-7; D call uncertain. The CDR3 is 17 amino acids. In germline, CDR1 is SGHAT, CDR2 FQNNGV. V was trimmed by 0 bases and J by 3 bases, leaving 18 bases between them. The chain's CDR3 is CASSLEQSALVNYEQYF. Written as DNA, the CDR3 is TGTGCCAGCAGCTTAGAACAGTCAGCACTCGTTAACTACGAGCAGTACTTC.